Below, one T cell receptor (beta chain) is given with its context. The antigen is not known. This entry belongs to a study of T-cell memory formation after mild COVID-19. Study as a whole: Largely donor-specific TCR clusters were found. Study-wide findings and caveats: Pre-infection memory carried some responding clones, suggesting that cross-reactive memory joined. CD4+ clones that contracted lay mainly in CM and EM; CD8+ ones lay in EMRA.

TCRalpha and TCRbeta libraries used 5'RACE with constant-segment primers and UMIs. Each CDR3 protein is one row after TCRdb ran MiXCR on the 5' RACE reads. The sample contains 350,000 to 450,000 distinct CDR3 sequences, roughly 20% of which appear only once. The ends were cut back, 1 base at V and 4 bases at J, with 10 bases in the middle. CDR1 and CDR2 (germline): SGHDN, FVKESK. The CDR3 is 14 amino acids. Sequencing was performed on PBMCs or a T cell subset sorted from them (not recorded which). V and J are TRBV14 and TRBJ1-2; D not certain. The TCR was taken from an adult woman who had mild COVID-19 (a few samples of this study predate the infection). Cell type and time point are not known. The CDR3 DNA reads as TGTGCCAGCAGCCAAGTAGGGAGCGGCTATGGCTACACCTTC. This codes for CASSQVGSGYGYTF.